This T cell receptor beta chain appears in the sequencing data of a study of blood T cell repertoires in COVID-19. This table comes from immunoSEQ multiplex PCR, and its TCRdb copy is limited to in-frame clones, with some not included. The table lists around 170,000 clones, approximately 74% of them singletons. The CDR3 loop spans 15 amino acids. Per the germline V gene, CDR1 is MNHEY and CDR2 is SVGAGI. V lost 5 bases to trimming and J lost 10 bases; unmatched junction nucleotides: 11. Sequenced input: peripheral blood. V is TRBV6-5 and J is TRBJ1-6; 7 bases match TRBD1. The source of this sequence is a woman of 80 years or more with acute or convalescent COVID-19. The CDR3 DNA follows: TGTGCCAGCAGTCACCAAGGGGGCCTCGGGTCACCCCTCCACTTT. Translating it yields CASSHQGGLGSPLHF.